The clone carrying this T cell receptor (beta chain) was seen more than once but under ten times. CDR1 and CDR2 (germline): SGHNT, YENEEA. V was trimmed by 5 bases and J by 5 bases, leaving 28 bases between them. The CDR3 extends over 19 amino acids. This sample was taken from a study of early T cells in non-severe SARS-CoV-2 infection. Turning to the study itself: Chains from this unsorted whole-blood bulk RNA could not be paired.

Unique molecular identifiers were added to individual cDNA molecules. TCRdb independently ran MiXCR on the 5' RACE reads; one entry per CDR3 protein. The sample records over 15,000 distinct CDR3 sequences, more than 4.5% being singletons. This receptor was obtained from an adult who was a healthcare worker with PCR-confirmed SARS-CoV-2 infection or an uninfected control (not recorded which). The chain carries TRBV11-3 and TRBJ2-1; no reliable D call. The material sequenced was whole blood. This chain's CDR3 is CASSANPWIAPLEHNEQFF. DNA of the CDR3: TGTGCCAGCAGCGCCAACCCTTGGATAGCTCCCCTAGAACACAATGAGCAGTTCTTC.